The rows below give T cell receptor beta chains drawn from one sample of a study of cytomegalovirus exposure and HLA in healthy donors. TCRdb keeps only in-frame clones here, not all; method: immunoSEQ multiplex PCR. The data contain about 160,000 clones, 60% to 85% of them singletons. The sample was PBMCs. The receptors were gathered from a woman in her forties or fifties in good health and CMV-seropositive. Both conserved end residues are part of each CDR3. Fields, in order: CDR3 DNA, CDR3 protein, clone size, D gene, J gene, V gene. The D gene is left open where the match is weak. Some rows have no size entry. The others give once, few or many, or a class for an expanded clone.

cdr3_nt: TGTGCCAGCAGTTTTAACAGCCGGGCTTTCTTT
cdr3_aa: CASSFNSRAFF
clone_size: .
d_call: .
j_call: TRBJ1-1
v_call: TRBV6-1

cdr3_nt: TGCGCCAGCAGCTTAGAGGGCACGGAGACCCAGTACTTC
cdr3_aa: CASSLEGTETQYF
clone_size: .
d_call: .
j_call: TRBJ2-5
v_call: TRBV5-1

cdr3_nt: TGTGCCAGCAGCTGGGGGGTTAATCAGCCCCAGCATTTT
cdr3_aa: CASSWGVNQPQHF
clone_size: .
d_call: .
j_call: TRBJ1-5
v_call: TRBV5-6

cdr3_nt: TGTGCCAGCAGCTCATTAGCGGGGGTCGAGACCCAGTACTTC
cdr3_aa: CASSSLAGVETQYF
clone_size: .
d_call: TRBD2
j_call: TRBJ2-5
v_call: TRBV7-8

cdr3_nt: TGCGCCAGCAGCTTGGGGGCTAGCGGGGGCCAAGAGACCCAGTACTTC
cdr3_aa: CASSLGASGGQETQYF
clone_size: .
d_call: TRBD2
j_call: TRBJ2-5
v_call: TRBV5-1

cdr3_nt: TGCGCCAGCAGCTTGCAAGGACAGGATGGGGCTTTCTTT
cdr3_aa: CASSLQGQDGAFF
clone_size: .
d_call: TRBD1
j_call: TRBJ1-1
v_call: TRBV5-1

cdr3_nt: TGTGCCAGCAGCGAAGGACAGCTCCGGAATGAGCAGTTCTTC
cdr3_aa: CASSEGQLRNEQFF
clone_size: .
d_call: .
j_call: TRBJ2-1
v_call: TRBV13

cdr3_nt: TGTGCCAGCAGCGACGGGACAGGGGGATCCGGGGAGCTGTTTTTT
cdr3_aa: CASSDGTGGSGELFF
clone_size: .
d_call: TRBD1
j_call: TRBJ2-2
v_call: TRBV9

cdr3_nt: TGTGCCTGGAGTAACCTTTTAGGGGGCGGTGGAAACACCATATATTTT
cdr3_aa: CAWSNLLGGGGNTIYF
clone_size: .
d_call: TRBD1
j_call: TRBJ1-3
v_call: TRBV30

cdr3_nt: TGCGCCAGCAAAGTAGGTGGGACAGGGGGCGCGGAGACCCAGTACTTC
cdr3_aa: CASKVGGTGGAETQYF
clone_size: .
d_call: TRBD1
j_call: TRBJ2-5
v_call: TRBV5-1

cdr3_nt: TGTGCCAGCAGTGTGGCCTCTGGAAACACCATATATTTT
cdr3_aa: CASSVASGNTIYF
clone_size: .
d_call: .
j_call: TRBJ1-3
v_call: TRBV25-1

cdr3_nt: TGCGCCAGCAGCCAAGATAAACGGGGGGTTTTAGAGCAGTACTTC
cdr3_aa: CASSQDKRGVLEQYF
clone_size: .
d_call: TRBD2
j_call: TRBJ2-7
v_call: TRBV4-1

cdr3_nt: TGTGCCAGCAGCGCCCTTATCGGACAGGGCGGCGAGCAGTACTTC
cdr3_aa: CASSALIGQGGEQYF
clone_size: .
d_call: TRBD1
j_call: TRBJ2-7
v_call: TRBV7-6

cdr3_nt: TGTGCCACCGCGGGGGACGGAACCTACGAGCAGTACTTC
cdr3_aa: CATAGDGTYEQYF
clone_size: .
d_call: TRBD2
j_call: TRBJ2-7
v_call: TRBV2

cdr3_nt: TGTGCCAGCAGCTTCACCTTGTGGCAGGGTGACTATGGCTACACCTTC
cdr3_aa: CASSFTLWQGDYGYTF
clone_size: .
d_call: .
j_call: TRBJ1-2
v_call: TRBV11-3

cdr3_nt: TGTGCCAGCAGTTTCTGGCAGGGAAATGAAAAACTGTTTTTT
cdr3_aa: CASSFWQGNEKLFF
clone_size: .
d_call: .
j_call: TRBJ1-4
v_call: TRBV27

cdr3_nt: TGCGCCAGCAGCGTGACAGGGGCCCAGCCCCAGCATTTT
cdr3_aa: CASSVTGAQPQHF
clone_size: .
d_call: TRBD1
j_call: TRBJ1-5
v_call: TRBV5-1

cdr3_nt: TGTGCCAGCAGCTTGTCAGGGACAAAGAGCAATCAGCCCCAGCATTTT
cdr3_aa: CASSLSGTKSNQPQHF
clone_size: .
d_call: .
j_call: TRBJ1-5
v_call: TRBV5-5

cdr3_nt: TGTGCCAGCAGCTCGAGGCAGGGCAGGGCAGATACGCAGTATTTT
cdr3_aa: CASSSRQGRADTQYF
clone_size: .
d_call: .
j_call: TRBJ2-3
v_call: TRBV6-1

cdr3_nt: TGTGCCAGCAGTGCGGCTCCGGGACTTCGTAAAGAGACCCAGTACTTC
cdr3_aa: CASSAAPGLRKETQYF
clone_size: few
d_call: .
j_call: TRBJ2-5
v_call: TRBV6-1

cdr3_nt: TGTGCCAGCAGTGAAGAGGCAGGGGATGTGTGGACTGAAGCTTTCTTT
cdr3_aa: CASSEEAGDVWTEAFF
clone_size: few
d_call: .
j_call: TRBJ1-1
v_call: TRBV6-1

cdr3_nt: TGTGCCAGCTCACCACAGGGGAAGGGCTACACCTTC
cdr3_aa: CASSPQGKGYTF
clone_size: .
d_call: .
j_call: TRBJ1-2
v_call: TRBV18

cdr3_nt: TGTGCCTGGAGCCGGGGAACTAATGAAAAACTGTTTTTT
cdr3_aa: CAWSRGTNEKLFF
clone_size: .
d_call: .
j_call: TRBJ1-4
v_call: TRBV30

cdr3_nt: TGTGCCAGCAGTGAAGAAGTCCTCCCGCAGGGGACCTATGGCTACACCTTC
cdr3_aa: CASSEEVLPQGTYGYTF
clone_size: .
d_call: .
j_call: TRBJ1-2
v_call: TRBV6-1

cdr3_nt: TGTGCCAGCAGTTACTCGGAGGGGGCTCCGGCAGATACGCAGTATTTT
cdr3_aa: CASSYSEGAPADTQYF
clone_size: once
d_call: .
j_call: TRBJ2-3
v_call: TRBV6-5

cdr3_nt: TGCGCCAGCAGCTTGGGAGGGTCAGATACGCAGTATTTT
cdr3_aa: CASSLGGSDTQYF
clone_size: .
d_call: .
j_call: TRBJ2-3
v_call: TRBV5-1

cdr3_nt: TGTGCCCGCCGGGACAGGGGGCAGTTCACAGATACGCAGTATTTT
cdr3_aa: CARRDRGQFTDTQYF
clone_size: .
d_call: .
j_call: TRBJ2-3
v_call: TRBV21-1

cdr3_nt: TGTGCCAGTAGTCTCACAGGGGGCGCTTCCTATAATTCACCCCTCCACTTT
cdr3_aa: CASSLTGGASYNSPLHF
clone_size: few
d_call: TRBD1
j_call: TRBJ1-6
v_call: TRBV19

cdr3_nt: TGTGCCAGCAGATCTGGAGGGCACAATGAGCAGTTCTTC
cdr3_aa: CASRSGGHNEQFF
clone_size: .
d_call: .
j_call: TRBJ2-1
v_call: TRBV7-9

cdr3_nt: TGCGCCAGCAGTGAGTCGGGGACTCTGGGGGAGCAGTACTTC
cdr3_aa: CASSESGTLGEQYF
clone_size: .
d_call: .
j_call: TRBJ2-7
v_call: TRBV10-1

cdr3_nt: TGCGCCAGCAGCGATGGACAGTATAGCAATCAGCCCCAGCATTTT
cdr3_aa: CASSDGQYSNQPQHF
clone_size: .
d_call: .
j_call: TRBJ1-5
v_call: TRBV10-2

cdr3_nt: TGCGCCAGCAGTAGACAGGGGGAGGGCCACACCTTC
cdr3_aa: CASSRQGEGHTF
clone_size: .
d_call: TRBD1
j_call: TRBJ1-2
v_call: TRBV10-2

cdr3_nt: TGTGCCAGCAGTAAGGGACTAGCGGACCAAGAGACCCAGTACTTC
cdr3_aa: CASSKGLADQETQYF
clone_size: .
d_call: TRBD2
j_call: TRBJ2-5
v_call: TRBV2

cdr3_nt: TGTGCCAGCAGCGTAGGAACAGACCGGACCTACGAGCAGTACTTC
cdr3_aa: CASSVGTDRTYEQYF
clone_size: .
d_call: .
j_call: TRBJ2-7
v_call: TRBV9

cdr3_nt: TGTGCCAGCAGCTCGGATAATCCGGGGAGAACAGATACGCAGTATTTT
cdr3_aa: CASSSDNPGRTDTQYF
clone_size: .
d_call: .
j_call: TRBJ2-3
v_call: TRBV7-6

cdr3_nt: TGTGCCAGCAGCCTCAGCGGTCTAGGCTACGAGCAGTACTTC
cdr3_aa: CASSLSGLGYEQYF
clone_size: .
d_call: .
j_call: TRBJ2-7
v_call: TRBV13

cdr3_nt: TGTGCCAGCAGCTTAGACCTCAGGCACGAGCAGTACTTC
cdr3_aa: CASSLDLRHEQYF
clone_size: few
d_call: .
j_call: TRBJ2-7
v_call: TRBV7-9

cdr3_nt: TGTGCCAGCAGTCTTTTCCAGGGCACTGAAGCTTTCTTT
cdr3_aa: CASSLFQGTEAFF
clone_size: .
d_call: .
j_call: TRBJ1-1
v_call: TRBV7-9

cdr3_nt: TGTGCCAGCAGTGAGGTCACCGGCAGGGAGACCCAGTACTTC
cdr3_aa: CASSEVTGRETQYF
clone_size: .
d_call: .
j_call: TRBJ2-5
v_call: TRBV2

cdr3_nt: TGTGCCAGCAGCGAGGGGGAGTATGGCTACACCTTC
cdr3_aa: CASSEGEYGYTF
clone_size: .
d_call: .
j_call: TRBJ1-2
v_call: TRBV5-6

cdr3_nt: TGTGCCAGCAGAGAAGGGGTCTTTACCACTGAAGCTTTCTTT
cdr3_aa: CASREGVFTTEAFF
clone_size: .
d_call: .
j_call: TRBJ1-1
v_call: TRBV6-5

cdr3_nt: TGTGCCAGCAGCCCTGACAGGGCAAACACTGAAGCTTTCTTT
cdr3_aa: CASSPDRANTEAFF
clone_size: .
d_call: TRBD1
j_call: TRBJ1-1
v_call: TRBV6-4

cdr3_nt: TGTGCCAGCAGCTCGGACAGGGGGACCCTCCACTTT
cdr3_aa: CASSSDRGTLHF
clone_size: .
d_call: TRBD1
j_call: TRBJ1-6
v_call: TRBV7-9

cdr3_nt: TGTGCCAGCAGCTTGGGTCGGGGGATGAACACTGAAGCTTTCTTT
cdr3_aa: CASSLGRGMNTEAFF
clone_size: .
d_call: .
j_call: TRBJ1-1
v_call: TRBV5-4

cdr3_nt: TGTGCCTGGACGGAGCGGAGCCAAGAGACCCAGTACTTC
cdr3_aa: CAWTERSQETQYF
clone_size: .
d_call: .
j_call: TRBJ2-5
v_call: TRBV30

cdr3_nt: TGCGCCAGCAGCTTGGGCCCGACAGGGATTCGGGGCTACACCTTC
cdr3_aa: CASSLGPTGIRGYTF
clone_size: .
d_call: TRBD1
j_call: TRBJ1-2
v_call: TRBV5-1

cdr3_nt: TGTGCCAGCAGTGAAATCTGGACAATCTATGGCTACACCTTC
cdr3_aa: CASSEIWTIYGYTF
clone_size: .
d_call: .
j_call: TRBJ1-2
v_call: TRBV6-1

cdr3_nt: TGTGCCACCATAAGAACACGGGGGATCCCCTACGAGCAGTACTTC
cdr3_aa: CATIRTRGIPYEQYF
clone_size: few
d_call: .
j_call: TRBJ2-7
v_call: TRBV27

cdr3_nt: TGTGCCAGCAGCGTCCGTCGACAGGGGCCTGGAAACACCATATATTTT
cdr3_aa: CASSVRRQGPGNTIYF
clone_size: .
d_call: TRBD1
j_call: TRBJ1-3
v_call: TRBV9

cdr3_nt: TGCGCCAGCAGCCAGGGCCCCAGTGGTTACGAGCAGTACTTC
cdr3_aa: CASSQGPSGYEQYF
clone_size: .
d_call: .
j_call: TRBJ2-7
v_call: TRBV4-1

cdr3_nt: TGTGCCAGCAGCTTAGGTGCAGGAAAAGACGAGCAGTACTTC
cdr3_aa: CASSLGAGKDEQYF
clone_size: .
d_call: .
j_call: TRBJ2-7
v_call: TRBV13

cdr3_nt: TGTGCCAGCAGTGACAGGGGTGATGAGCAGTTCTTC
cdr3_aa: CASSDRGDEQFF
clone_size: once
d_call: .
j_call: TRBJ2-1
v_call: TRBV25-1

cdr3_nt: TGTGCCAGCAGCTTGTTGGGAACTAGCGGTACCTACGAGCAGTACTTC
cdr3_aa: CASSLLGTSGTYEQYF
clone_size: .
d_call: TRBD2
j_call: TRBJ2-7
v_call: TRBV5-6

cdr3_nt: TGTGCCAGCAGCTTCGCGGGGGCCCAAGAGACCCAGTACTTC
cdr3_aa: CASSFAGAQETQYF
clone_size: .
d_call: .
j_call: TRBJ2-5
v_call: TRBV7-9

cdr3_nt: TGTGCCAGCAAATGGGACAGGGGAGGAGGCGAGCAGTACTTC
cdr3_aa: CASKWDRGGGEQYF
clone_size: .
d_call: TRBD1
j_call: TRBJ2-7
v_call: TRBV2